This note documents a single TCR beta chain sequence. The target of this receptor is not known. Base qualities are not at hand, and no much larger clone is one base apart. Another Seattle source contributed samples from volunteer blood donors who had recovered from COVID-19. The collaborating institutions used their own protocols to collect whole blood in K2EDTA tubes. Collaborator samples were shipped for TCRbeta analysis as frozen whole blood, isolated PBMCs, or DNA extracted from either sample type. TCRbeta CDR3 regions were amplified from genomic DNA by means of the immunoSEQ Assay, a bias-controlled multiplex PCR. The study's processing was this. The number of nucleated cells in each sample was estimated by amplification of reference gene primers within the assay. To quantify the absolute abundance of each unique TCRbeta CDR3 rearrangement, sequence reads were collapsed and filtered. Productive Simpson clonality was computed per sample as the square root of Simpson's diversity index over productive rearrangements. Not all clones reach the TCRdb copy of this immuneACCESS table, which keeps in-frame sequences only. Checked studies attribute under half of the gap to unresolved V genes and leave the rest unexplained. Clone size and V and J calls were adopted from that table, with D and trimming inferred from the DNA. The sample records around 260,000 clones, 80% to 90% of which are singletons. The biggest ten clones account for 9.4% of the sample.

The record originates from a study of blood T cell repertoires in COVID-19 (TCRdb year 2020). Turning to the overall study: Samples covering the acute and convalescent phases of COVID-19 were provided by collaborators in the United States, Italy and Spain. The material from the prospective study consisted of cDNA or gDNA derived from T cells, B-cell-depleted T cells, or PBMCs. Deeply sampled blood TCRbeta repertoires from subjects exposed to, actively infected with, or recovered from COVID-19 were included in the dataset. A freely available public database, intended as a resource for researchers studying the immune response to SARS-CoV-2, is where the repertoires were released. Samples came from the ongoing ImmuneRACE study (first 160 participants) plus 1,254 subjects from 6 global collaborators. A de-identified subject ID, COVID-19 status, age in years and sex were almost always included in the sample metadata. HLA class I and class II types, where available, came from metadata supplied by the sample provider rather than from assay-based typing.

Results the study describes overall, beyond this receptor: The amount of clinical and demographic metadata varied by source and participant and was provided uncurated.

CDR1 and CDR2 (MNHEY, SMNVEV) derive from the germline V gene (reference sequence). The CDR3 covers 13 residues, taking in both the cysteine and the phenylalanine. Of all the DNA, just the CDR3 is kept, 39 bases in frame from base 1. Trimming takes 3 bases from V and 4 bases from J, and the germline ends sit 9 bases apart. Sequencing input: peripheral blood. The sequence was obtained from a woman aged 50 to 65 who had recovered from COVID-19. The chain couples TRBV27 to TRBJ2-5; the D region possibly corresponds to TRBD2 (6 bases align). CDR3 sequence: CASSFPGGETQYF. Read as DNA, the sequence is TGTGCCAGCAGTTTCCCCGGGGGAGAGACCCAGTACTTC.